The sequence of this TCR beta chain was determined in a study of blood T cell repertoires in COVID-19. How the authors handled the data: How many nucleated cells were present was estimated from reference gene primer amplification. The protocol was immunoSEQ multiplex PCR, while the TCRdb copy is restricted to in-frame clones and leaves out a portion. V and J calls and clone size follow that table, whereas D and trimming were derived from the DNA. The data contain under 75,000 clones, roughly 84% of them singletons. J lost 7 bases, V lost 9 bases, and 13 bases had no gene match. Germline V lookup: CDR1 LNHDA, CDR2 SQIVND (reference sequence). The CDR3 runs 16 residues.

The sequence was obtained from a woman between 18 and 30 years old with acute or convalescent COVID-19. The sample was peripheral blood. V is TRBV19 and J is TRBJ1-5; 12 bases line up with TRBD1. The CDR3 DNA reads as TGTGCCAGCGGGGGACCGGGACAGGGGGCCGGGCAGCCCCAGCATTTT. It encodes CASGGPGQGAGQPQHF.